This T cell receptor beta chain is from a study of blood T cell repertoires in COVID-19. In the study overall: Sites in the United States, Italy and Spain provided acute and convalescent COVID-19 samples. T cells, B-cell-depleted T cells, or PBMCs provided the cDNA or gDNA that served as material.

In the original processing: It was from reference gene primer amplification that nucleated cell counts were estimated. Sequenced by immunoSEQ multiplex PCR; TCRdb stores in-frame clones only, minus some. The D gene and trimming were derived from the DNA, and the V and J assignments and clone size from that table. The sample holds about 53,000 clones; roughly 79% are singletons and the top ten take 11% to 15%. Looked up from germline, CDR1 is SGHVS and CDR2 is FQNEAQ. This CDR3 contains 13 residues. V gave up 5 bases and J gave up 4 bases; unmatched junction bases: 4. The chain recombines TRBV7-8 with TRBJ1-1; 7 nucleotides line up with TRBD1. Sequenced sample: peripheral blood. This receptor was taken from a human donor in a cohort sampled during active COVID-19. CDR3 residues: CASSANRGTEAFF. The CDR3 DNA sequence: TGTGCCAGCAGCGCCAACAGGGGCACTGAAGCTTTCTTT.